The 16 T cell receptor beta chains below come from one sample, sequenced in a study of T cell repertoires in cytomegalovirus infection. TCRdb re-derived calls from the reads in MiXCR, one entry per CDR3 protein. The sample yields about 69,000 distinct CDR3 sequences, around 27% seen once. Their specific antigens are unknown. The starting material was CD8+ T cells from cultured PBMCs, obtained from culture after CMV antigen stimulation. The receptors derive from a human donor in good health (CMV status not recorded). Some clones in this sample may be carry-over from other donors' samples.

Only a few counts were recorded for this clonotype. Here the CDR3 DNA reads TGTGCCAGCAGCTCAGAAGGGGATGAAGCTTTCTTT. Residues: CASSSEGDEAFF. The chain is built from TRBV11-3 and TRBJ1-1; TRBD1 is a possible D gene (5 bases). The CDR3 covers 12 residues. V lost 4 bases and J lost 7, with 10 bases in between. From germline, CDR1 is SGHNT and CDR2 YENEEA.

This clonotype was counted at least ten times. The chain couples TRBV19 to TRBJ1-6; the match to TRBD1 covers 9 bases. The CDR3 consists of 15 residues. CDR1 is LNHDA and CDR2 is SQIVND in the germline V gene (reference sequence). V was pared by 7 bases and J by 7 bases, with 8 bases of the junction left unmatched. CDR3 protein: CASTRRDRDNSPLHF. CDR3 DNA: TGTGCCAGTACCCGCCGGGACAGGGACAATTCACCCCTCCACTTT.

This clonotype was recorded only once. The chain has TRBV28 and TRBJ2-7, with D maybe TRBD1 (6 bases). This CDR3 spans 15 amino acids. Germline-derived CDR1 and CDR2 are MDHEN and SYDVKM. V was clipped by 5 bases and J by 4 bases, with 18 bases between them. The chain's CDR3 is CASSLAFGQRYEQYF. CDR3 bases: TGTGCCAGCAGTCTTGCGTTCGGACAGAGATACGAGCAGTACTTC.

About this clonotype: Germline and junction disagree at one end, which may indicate a read error. The chain links TRBV5-6 to TRBJ2-5; maybe TRBD2 (5 bases). This CDR3 is 11 amino acids long. The germline V gene has CDR1 SGHDT and CDR2 YYEEEE. The CDR3 spells CASSLGELGDF. The CDR3 coding sequence is TGTGCCAGCAGCTTAGGCGAACTCGGGGACTTC.

Only a few counts were recorded for this clonotype. The rearrangement uses TRBV12-3 or TRBV12-4 and TRBJ1-5, with 11 bases aligning to TRBD1. This CDR3 region has 20 residues. Trimming took 2 bases from V and 0 from J; bases not matched to a gene: 12. The DNA for the CDR3 is TGTGCCAGCAGTTTATGGCCCGGACAGGGGGCCGCCGATAGCAATCAGCCCCAGCATTTT. This codes for CASSLWPGQGAADSNQPQHF.

This clonotype turned up a few times. V and J are TRBV20-1 and TRBJ1-1, with D unresolved. The V end was cut by 6 bases, the J end by 8 bases, with 13 bases between. Germline V gives CDR1 DFQATT, CDR2 SNEGSKA (reference sequence). This CDR3 contains 11 residues. Here the CDR3 reads CSAPGPSEAFF. The CDR3 DNA sequence: TGCAGTGCCCCCGGACCCTCCGAAGCTTTCTTT.

With respect to this clonotype: Sequence at one end of the junction differs from germline and may be a read error. The CDR3 DNA reads as TGTGCCAGCAGTTACTTAGGCAGAGACACCGGGGGGCTGTTTTTT. This encodes CASSYLGRDTGGLFF. The rearrangement uses TRBV6-6 and TRBJ2-2; D perhaps matches TRBD2 (6 bases). Per germline, CDR1 MNHNY and CDR2 SVGAGI (reference sequence). This CDR3 spans 15 amino acids.

The chain carries TRBV7-8 and TRBJ1-6; 10 positions match TRBD1. The length of the CDR3 is 16 residues. CDR1 and CDR2 (germline): SGHVS, FQNEAQ. V dropped 4 bases and J dropped 7; count of bases not matched to a gene: 7. The CDR3 DNA reads as TGTGCCAGCAGCTATAGACCGGGACAGGGGAATTCACCCCTCCACTTT. The encoded protein is CASSYRPGQGNSPLHF. The variable domain in full, with the rest retrieved from reference TRBV7-8 and TRBJ1-6, is GAGVSQSPRYKVAKRGQDVALRCDPISGHVSLFWYQQALGQGPEFLTYFQNEAQLDKSGLPSDRFFAERPEGSVSTLKIQRTQQEDSAVYLCASSYRPGQGNSPLHFGNGTRLTVT.

The chain combines TRBV6-6 with TRBJ2-5; 11 bases agree with TRBD2. From germline, CDR1 is MNHNY and CDR2 SVGAGI (reference sequence). V dropped 5 bases and J dropped 4; count of bases not matched to a gene: 6. The CDR3 sequence is 15 residues long. The DNA of the CDR3 is TGTGCCAGCAGTCGACTAGCGGGATCGGGAGAGACCCAGTACTTC. Protein sequence: CASSRLAGSGETQYF.

V gene TRBV7-2 combines with J gene TRBJ1-5; perhaps TRBD1 as D (6 bases). The V gene's germline CDR1 is SGHTA and CDR2 FQGNSA. The V end lost 5 bases, the J end lost 0 bases, and 11 bases lay between the germline ends. The CDR3 covers 15 residues. CDR3 coding DNA: TGTGCCAGCAGCCCAGGGGTGTATAGCAATCAGCCCCAGCATTTT. Translating it yields CASSPGVYSNQPQHF.

The chain carries TRBV20-1 and TRBJ1-5; TRBD1 might be the D (6 bases). This CDR3 is 17 amino acids long. Germline lookup yields CDR1 DFQATT and CDR2 SNEGSKA (reference sequence). V dropped 4 bases and J dropped 0 bases, with 19 bases sitting between them. The CDR3 DNA reads as TGCAGTGCTATGGACAGTCACCGAGGTTATAGCAATCAGCCCCAGCATTTT. As protein: CSAMDSHRGYSNQPQHF.

This clonotype has a count of ten or more. J is TRBJ2-7 and V is TRBV7-6, with 9 bases lining up with TRBD1. The CDR3 is 17 residues long. Germline CDR1 SGHVS, CDR2 FNYEAQ. V gave up 4 bases and J gave up 0 bases; unmatched junction bases: 10. CDR3 coding DNA: TGTGCCAGCAGCTCCTCCAACAGGGGGCCTTTCTCCTACGAGCAGTACTTC. It translates to CASSSSNRGPFSYEQYF.

In this sample, this clonotype turned up a few times. The chain recombines TRBV6-8 with TRBJ1-2; no reliable D call. Looked up from germline, CDR1 is MNHGY and CDR2 is SAAAGT. Between the trimmed V and J ends, which lost 6 bases and 6 bases, there was a span of 8 bases. This CDR3 has 11 amino acids. The CDR3 protein is CASRDVNGYTF. In nucleotides, the CDR3 is TGTGCCAGCAGGGACGTGAATGGCTACACCTTC.

The chain recombines TRBV5-4 with TRBJ2-1; 8 bases align to TRBD2. The CDR3 consists of 17 residues. CDR1 is SGHNT and CDR2 is YYREEE in the germline V gene (reference sequence). With 2 bases clipped from V and 6 bases from J, the junction kept 13 bases outside the gene matches. CDR3 bases: TGTGCCAGCAGCTTAGACACCGGGGGGGCTATAGGCAATGAGCAGTTCTTC. Translation: CASSLDTGGAIGNEQFF.

The genes are TRBV30 and TRBJ2-5; 7 nucleotides align to TRBD2. The CDR3 totals 13 residues. Germline lookup yields CDR1 GTSNPN and CDR2 SVGIG (reference sequence). The trim removed 2 bases at V and 5 bases at J, leaving 5 bases unmatched. CDR3 amino acids: CAWSQGGLETQYF. The CDR3 bases are TGTGCCTGGAGTCAGGGAGGGTTGGAGACCCAGTACTTC.

This clonotype showed up many times. The V gene is TRBV19, the J gene TRBJ2-1, with a weak D call TRBD1 (5 bases). Trimming removed 5 bases at V and 8 bases at J, with 19 bases between. CDR3 size: 15 residues. In germline, CDR1 is LNHDA, CDR2 SQIVND (reference sequence). In nucleotides, the CDR3 is TGTGCCAGTAGTGCAGCAGGGTCTAAAGTCTATGAGCAGTTCTTC. Translation gives CASSAAGSKVYEQFF.